This T cell receptor beta chain was obtained from a study of blood T cell repertoires in COVID-19. Study-wide context: From the United States, Italy and Spain came samples of acute and convalescent COVID-19. The cDNA or gDNA used as material had been derived from T cells, B-cell-depleted T cells, or PBMCs.

The CDR3 consists of 14 residues. Germline lookup yields CDR1 LGHDT and CDR2 YNNKEL (reference sequence). With 5 bases clipped from V and 3 bases from J, the junction kept 5 bases outside the gene matches. As processed by the authors: Researchers report that nucleated cell counts were estimated from reference gene primer amplification. Method: immunoSEQ multiplex PCR; TCRdb's copy keeps in-frame clones and lacks some. V, J and clone size derive from that table, while D and trimming were established from the DNA sequence. The table lists roughly 280,000 clones, 89% of them singletons. The TCR sequence derives from a man between 45 and 60 years old with acute or convalescent COVID-19. The genes are TRBV3-1 (or the pseudogene TRBV3-2) and TRBJ1-2; TRBD1 aligns across 8 bases. What was sequenced was peripheral blood. CDR3 nucleotides: TGTGCCAGCAGCTTCCAGGGGGCCGACTATGGCTACACCTTC. It yields the protein CASSFQGADYGYTF.